These 27 T cell receptor beta chains were sequenced from one sample in a study of blood T cell repertoires in COVID-19. Assay used: immunoSEQ multiplex PCR; TCRdb lists only in-frame clones, some missing. The sample shows a few hundred thousand clones, 65% to 90% of them seen only once. Sample: PBMCs or T cells enriched from blood (not recorded which). The receptors originated from a middle-aged woman with acute COVID-19.

The chain uses TRBV10-3 and TRBJ1-2, with D perhaps matching TRBD1 (5 bases). CDR1 ENHRY and CDR2 SYGVKD come from the germline V gene. Trimming left V 3 bases short and J 4 bases short, with 6 bases between. CDR3 length equals 12 residues. In DNA form, the CDR3 reads TGTGCCATCAGTGACCAGGGCTATGGCTACACCTTC. It encodes CAISDQGYGYTF.

The chain joins TRBV28 to TRBJ1-3; TRBD1 might be the D (6 bases). The CDR3 consists of 15 residues. V dropped 0 bases and J dropped 3 bases, with 9 bases sitting between them. Germline CDR1 is MDHEN and CDR2 is SYDVKM. The CDR3 region is CASSLWGAYGNTIYF. In nucleotides, the CDR3 is TGTGCCAGCAGTTTATGGGGGGCTTATGGAAACACCATATATTTT.

The chain links TRBV27 to TRBJ1-1; TRBD1 might be the D (6 bases). The CDR3 has 16 residues. Germline values: CDR1 MNHEY, CDR2 SMNVEV (reference sequence). Trimming took off 4 bases at V and 10 bases at J, with 25 bases between the two ends. CDR3 loop: CASSSQIGTASRGAFF. The CDR3, as DNA: TGTGCCAGCAGTTCGCAGATCGGGACGGCGAGCAGGGGAGCTTTCTTT.

This rearrangement joins TRBV7-2 to TRBJ1-1; D call uncertain. CDR3 length: 15 residues. Trimming pared 4 bases from V and 8 bases from J, leaving 20 bases between. Germline V gene lookup returns CDR1 SGHTA and CDR2 FQGNSA. The CDR3 bases are TGTGCCAGCAGCTCCCCCGGCTTGGGCGTTAGGGAAGCTTTCTTT. Amino acid sequence: CASSSPGLGVREAFF.

The chain joins TRBV9 to TRBJ2-7, with 14 bases aligning to TRBD2. In germline, CDR1 is SGDLS, CDR2 YYNGEE. CDR3 length: 17 amino acids. V lost 0 bases, J lost 3 bases, and 5 bases stayed unmatched. The CDR3 nucleotides read TGTGCCAGCAGCGTAGACCCCGGGACTAGCGGGAGCTACGAGCAGTACTTC. It codes for CASSVDPGTSGSYEQYF.

The chain employs TRBV27 and TRBJ1-5, with 7 nucleotides matching TRBD1. Germline V gene sequence: CDR1 MNHEY, CDR2 SMNVEV (reference sequence). The V and J ends lost 3 bases and 6 bases, in that order; junction bases with no gene match: 8. CDR3 length: 15 residues. CDR3 bases: TGTGCCAGCAGTTTGGGGGCAGGGGGACTTCAGCCCCAGCATTTT. Amino acids: CASSLGAGGLQPQHF.

The chain links TRBV2 to TRBJ1-5, with a tentative D call TRBD1 (6 bases). This CDR3 contains 15 residues. Looked up from germline, CDR1 is SNHLY and CDR2 is FYNNEI. V gave up 4 bases and J gave up 5 bases, with 15 bases separating them. CDR3 in amino acids: CASSANGGEYQPQHF. CDR3 sequence (DNA): TGTGCCAGCAGTGCCAATGGGGGCGAGTATCAGCCCCAGCATTTT.

The rearrangement links TRBV15 to TRBJ1-1, with D unresolved. In germline, CDR1 is LNHNV, CDR2 YYDKDF (reference sequence). The CDR3 contains 16 residues. Trimming shortened V by 1 base and J by 2 bases, and 14 bases separated the two germline ends. CDR3 DNA sequence: TGTGCCACCAGCAGAGCCCCGGACTACCTTAACACTGAAGCTTTCTTT. It translates to CATSRAPDYLNTEAFF.

The chain links TRBV12-3 or TRBV12-4 to TRBJ2-7; D may be TRBD2 (5 bases). V was clipped by 5 bases and J by 7 bases, with 12 bases between them. The CDR3 has 12 residues. The CDR3 reads CASSRRGLEQYF. Here the CDR3 DNA reads TGTGCCAGCAGTCGCCGCGGGCTTGAGCAGTACTTC.

The sample holds a few counts of this clone. The chain joins TRBV28 to TRBJ1-2, with 9 bases that match TRBD1. Germline CDR1 MDHEN, CDR2 SYDVKM. V shed 3 bases, J shed 4 bases, and the junction held 3 bases outside the gene matches. CDR3 length: 14 residues. CDR3 DNA sequence: TGTGCCAGCAGTTTGTGGACAGGGGCCTATGGCTACACCTTC. Residues: CASSLWTGAYGYTF.

J is TRBJ1-5 and V is TRBV2; D remains ambiguous. From germline, CDR1 is SNHLY and CDR2 FYNNEI. The CDR3 is 14 amino acids. Trimming took 3 bases from V and 0 from J, leaving 6 bases between them. CDR3 region: CASSELYSNQPQHF. The CDR3 nucleotides read TGTGCCAGCAGTGAGTTGTATAGCAATCAGCCCCAGCATTTT.

In its sample, this clone was seen once. J is TRBJ2-3 and V is TRBV19; D is possibly TRBD2 (8 bases). This CDR3 has 14 residues. The V gene's germline CDR1 is LNHDA and CDR2 SQIVND (reference sequence). V shed 5 bases and J shed 6 bases, with 15 bases lying between them. CDR3: CASSRTGGGDTQYF. The CDR3 region has the DNA TGTGCCAGTAGTCGGACAGGCGGGGGGGATACGCAGTATTTT.

The chain combines TRBV27 with TRBJ2-5; possible D gene TRBD1, 6 bases. This CDR3 has 13 residues. Per germline, CDR1 MNHEY and CDR2 SMNVEV (reference sequence). V gave up 5 bases and J gave up 5 bases, with 12 bases separating them. In DNA form, the CDR3 reads TGTGCCAGCAGTCACGGGGACATGGAGACCCAGTACTTC. It encodes CASSHGDMETQYF.

The sample holds one count of this clone. The chain couples TRBV5-1 to TRBJ2-7; 11 bases are a match to TRBD1. The CDR3 loop spans 17 amino acids. The V gene's germline CDR1 is SGHRS and CDR2 YFSETQ. Germline trimming cut 3 bases from V and 3 bases from J; bases unmatched to any gene: 11. The CDR3 nucleotides are TGCGCCAGCAGCTATAATGACTGGGACAGGGGGTTCTACGAGCAGTACTTC. Translating gives CASSYNDWDRGFYEQYF.

The chain combines TRBV4-1 with TRBJ2-7, with D uncertain. This CDR3 contains 15 residues. Germline V gene lookup returns CDR1 MGHRA and CDR2 YSYEKL. V lost 0 bases, J lost 3 bases, and 12 bases lay in between. In DNA form, the CDR3 reads TGCGCCAGCAGCCAAGATCTCCCCAGCGTCTACGAGCAGTACTTC. The encoded protein is CASSQDLPSVYEQYF.

The chain is built from TRBV10-3 and TRBJ2-1, with D perhaps TRBD2 (5 bases). The CDR3 spans 14 residues. In germline, CDR1 is ENHRY, CDR2 SYGVKD. The V and J ends lost 11 bases and 6 bases respectively, with 20 bases between them. In DNA form, the CDR3 reads TGTGCCGCCAGTGGTAGCCTAGCAGGCAATGAGCAGTTCTTC. As protein: CAASGSLAGNEQFF.

The chain is built from TRBV21-1 and TRBJ2-3; the tabulated D call, TRBD2, remains unverified against the DNA. TRBV21-1 is reported as a pseudogene. CDR3 length: 20 residues. DNA of the CDR3: TGTGCCAGCAGCAAAGTGATTCGGCTAGCGGGAGGGTTGGGTACAGATACGCAGTATTTT. This sequence encodes CASSKVIRLAGGLGTDTQYF.

This chain uses TRBV28 with TRBJ1-1; no firm D call. Germline CDR1 and CDR2: MDHEN and SYDVKM. V was cut by 2 bases and J by 6 bases, with 16 bases left in between. The CDR3 is 15 amino acids. This CDR3 reads CASSLNAGGVAEAFF. The CDR3, as DNA: TGTGCCAGCAGTTTAAATGCGGGAGGTGTCGCTGAAGCTTTCTTT.

The rearrangement joins TRBV6-1 to TRBJ2-7; TRBD2 aligns across 8 bases. CDR1 is MNHNS, CDR2 SASEGT, per germline. The CDR3 sequence is 15 residues long. The trim removed 2 bases at V and 4 bases at J, leaving 7 bases unmatched. The CDR3 spells CASSEMIPSGYEQYF. Written as DNA, the CDR3 is TGTGCCAGCAGTGAAATGATTCCTAGCGGGTACGAGCAGTACTTC.

This clone was seen only once. The chain combines TRBV7-2 with TRBJ2-7; the match to TRBD2 covers 10 bases. Germline CDR1 is SGHTA and CDR2 is FQGNSA. The CDR3 spans 15 residues. V shed 6 bases and J 6 bases; nucleotides not matched to a gene: 11. The CDR3 nucleotides are TGTGCCAGCAGTCTAAAGAAAAGCGGGAGGGCCGAGCAGTACTTC. Its protein is CASSLKKSGRAEQYF.

The rearrangement joins TRBV7-2 to TRBJ2-1; TRBD2 agrees at 7 bases. Germline V CDR1 and CDR2: SGHTA, FQGNSA. The length of the CDR3 is 18 residues. V trimming: 5 bases; J trimming: 2 bases; junction bases outside the gene matches: 15. DNA of the CDR3: TGTGCCAGCAGCCCCAGTGGTAGGTCTAGCGGCCCCTACAATGAGCAGTTCTTC. Translating it yields CASSPSGRSSGPYNEQFF.

The table lists this clone with a few counts. The rearrangement uses TRBV2 and TRBJ2-5; TRBD2 agrees at 13 bases. This CDR3 region has 16 residues. Germline CDR1 SNHLY, CDR2 FYNNEI. J lost 4 bases, V lost 4 bases, and 6 bases had no gene match. DNA for the CDR3: TGTGCCAGCAGTGGGACTAGCGGGAGTGTTAGAGAGACCCAGTACTTC. This codes for CASSGTSGSVRETQYF.

V usage is TRBV7-8 and J usage is TRBJ1-5; possibly TRBD1 for D (5 bases). The CDR3 length is 15 residues. The ends were cut back, 0 bases at V and 6 bases at J, with 12 bases in the middle. Germline loops: CDR1 SGHVS, CDR2 FQNEAQ. The CDR3 DNA reads as TGTGCCAGCAGCTTAGCTGCGGGGGTTGGTCAGCCCCAGCATTTT. Translation gives CASSLAAGVGQPQHF. The full variable domain, with the rest looked up from reference TRBV7-8 and TRBJ1-5, is GAGVSQSPRYKVAKRGQDVALRCDPISGHVSLFWYQQALGQGPEFLTYFQNEAQLDKSGLPSDRFFAERPEGSVSTLKIQRTQQEDSAVYLCASSLAAGVGQPQHFGDGTRLSIL.

The V and J genes are TRBV23-1 and TRBJ2-1; the match to TRBD2 covers 13 bases. TRBV23-1 falls under the ORF class, with uncertain function. This CDR3 region has 19 residues. V shed 4 bases, J shed 2 bases, and the junction held 11 bases outside the gene matches. CDR3 coding DNA: TGCGCCAGCAGTCTGGGGGGGACTAGCGGGGTCTACCCCTACAATGAGCAGTTCTTC. Amino acids: CASSLGGTSGVYPYNEQFF.

This chain uses TRBV19 with TRBJ2-7, with 9 bases matching TRBD2. The trim removed 1 base at V and 7 bases at J, leaving 8 bases unmatched. The CDR3 has 15 amino acids. CDR1 and CDR2 from the germline V gene are LNHDA and SQIVND (reference sequence). CDR3 DNA sequence: TGTGCCAGTAGTATAGGCGGGAGGGCCGTGAGGGAGCAGTACTTC. Protein product: CASSIGGRAVREQYF.

The chain uses TRBV21-1 and TRBJ2-5; the table's TRBD1 call for D was not verified on the DNA. TRBV21-1 is a documented pseudogene. This CDR3 spans 15 amino acids. CDR3 loop: CASSKPDRGLETQYF. The CDR3, as DNA: TGTGCCAGCAGCAAACCGGACAGGGGGCTTGAGACCCAGTACTTC.

In the case of this clone: The junction departs from the called germline gene at one end, perhaps through a read error. The chain couples TRBV2 to TRBJ2-6, with TRBD1 identical over 10 bases. The length of the CDR3 is 15 residues. CDR1 and CDR2 from the germline V gene are SNHLY and FYNNEI. CDR3 sequence (DNA): TGTGCCAGCACCCGTTCGAGACAGGGGGCCGACGTCCTGACTTTC. Protein product: CASTRSRQGADVLTF.